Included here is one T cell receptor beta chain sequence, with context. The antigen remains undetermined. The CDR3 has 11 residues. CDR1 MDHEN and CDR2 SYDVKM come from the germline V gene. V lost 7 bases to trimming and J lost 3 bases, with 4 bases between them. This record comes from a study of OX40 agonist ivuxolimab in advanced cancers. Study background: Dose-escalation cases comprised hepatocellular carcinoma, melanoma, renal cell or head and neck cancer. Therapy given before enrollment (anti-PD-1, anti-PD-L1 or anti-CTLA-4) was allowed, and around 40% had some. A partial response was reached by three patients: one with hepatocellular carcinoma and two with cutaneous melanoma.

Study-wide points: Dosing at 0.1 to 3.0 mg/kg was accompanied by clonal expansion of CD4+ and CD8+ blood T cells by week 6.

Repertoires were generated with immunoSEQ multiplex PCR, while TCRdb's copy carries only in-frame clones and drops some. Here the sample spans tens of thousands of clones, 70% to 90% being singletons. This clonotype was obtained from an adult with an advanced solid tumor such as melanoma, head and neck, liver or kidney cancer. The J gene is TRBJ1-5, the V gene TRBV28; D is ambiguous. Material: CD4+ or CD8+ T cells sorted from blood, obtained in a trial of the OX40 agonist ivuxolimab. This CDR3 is CASNVNQPQHF. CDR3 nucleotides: TGTGCCAGCAACGTCAATCAGCCCCAGCATTTT.